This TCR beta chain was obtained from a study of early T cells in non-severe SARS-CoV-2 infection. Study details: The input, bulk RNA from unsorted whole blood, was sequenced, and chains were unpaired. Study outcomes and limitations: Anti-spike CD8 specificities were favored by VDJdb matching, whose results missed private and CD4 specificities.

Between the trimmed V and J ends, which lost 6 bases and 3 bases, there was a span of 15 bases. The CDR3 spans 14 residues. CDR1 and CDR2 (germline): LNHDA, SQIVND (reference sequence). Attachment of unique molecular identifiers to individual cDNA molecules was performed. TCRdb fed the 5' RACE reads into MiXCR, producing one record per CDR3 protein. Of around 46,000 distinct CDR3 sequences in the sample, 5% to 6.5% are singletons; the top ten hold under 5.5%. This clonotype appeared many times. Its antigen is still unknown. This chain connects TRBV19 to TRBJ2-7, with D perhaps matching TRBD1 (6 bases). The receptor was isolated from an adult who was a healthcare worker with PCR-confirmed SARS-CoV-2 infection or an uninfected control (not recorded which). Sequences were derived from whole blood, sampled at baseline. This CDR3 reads CASRSSGTNYEQYF. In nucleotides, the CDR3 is TGTGCCAGTAGGTCATCTGGGACAAACTACGAGCAGTACTTC.